These T cell receptor beta chains were read from a single sample in a study of blood T cell repertoires in COVID-19. Sequenced by immunoSEQ multiplex PCR; TCRdb stores in-frame clones only, minus some. The sample records roughly 140,000 clones, 85% being singletons. Material for sequencing was PBMCs or T cells enriched from blood (not recorded which). Receptors originate from a woman aged 40 to 55 who had recovered from COVID-19. The CDR3 runs from the conserved cysteine through the conserved F or W. The D gene is left open where the match is weak. The listing skips clone size in some rows; elsewhere it reads once, few, many or a size class.

>TRBD2|TRBJ2-7|-|TRBV10-3
TGTGCCACTATAGCGGGAGCGGGCACTCCCTACGAGCAGTACTTC
CATIAGAGTPYEQYF
>-|TRBJ2-7|-|TRBV12-5
TGTGCTAGTGGCCCACCCGGTGGGTCGGGCTACGAGCAGTACTTC
CASGPPGGSGYEQYF
>-|TRBJ1-1|-|TRBV19
TGTGCCAGTTCCGGGGGGGGCCAGAACACTGAAGCTTTCTTT
CASSGGGQNTEAFF
>-|TRBJ1-6|-|TRBV4-1
TGCGCCAGCAGCCAAGAATTGGGGGGAACGAATTCACCCCTCCACTTT
CASSQELGGTNSPLHF
>-|TRBJ2-5|-|TRBV5-6
TGTGCCAGCAGCCTGCCCCAGGGAGGACAAGAGACCCAGTACTTC
CASSLPQGGQETQYF
>TRBD1|TRBJ2-2|-|TRBV9
TGTGCCAGCAGCCTCGGGACAGGGGGCGGGGAGCTGTTTTTT
CASSLGTGGGELFF
>-|TRBJ2-7|-|TRBV12-3/TRBV12-4
TGTGCCAGCAGCGGGAGCGCCTACGAGCAGTACTTC
CASSGSAYEQYF
>TRBD1|TRBJ1-2|-|TRBV5-4
TGTGCCAGCAGCAGGTCCGCAGGGGGAACCTATGGCTACACCTTC
CASSRSAGGTYGYTF
>-|TRBJ1-1|-|TRBV6-7
TGTGCCAGCTCCGACATTTTAATCGGGACTAGGGTGCATGAGGGGGCTGAAGCTTTCTTT
CASSDILIGTRVHEGAEAFF
>TRBD2|TRBJ2-7|-|TRBV28
TGTGCCAGCAGCTTACTAGCGGGAGGCTACGAGCAGTACTTC
CASSLLAGGYEQYF
>-|TRBJ1-2|-|TRBV30
TGTGCCTGGAGTGATGGCGGCTATTATGGCTACACCTTC
CAWSDGGYYGYTF
>TRBD2|TRBJ2-3|-|TRBV5-1
TGCGCCAGCAGCTTAGTCGGGAGGGCCGCAGATACGCAGTATTTT
CASSLVGRAADTQYF
>-|TRBJ1-1|-|TRBV9
TGTGCCAGCAGCGTGTCCCGGGACATCCTGAACACTGAAGCTTTCTTT
CASSVSRDILNTEAFF
>TRBD1|TRBJ1-1|-|TRBV30
TGTGCCTGGGTGACAGGGTTCACTGAAGCTTTCTTT
CAWVTGFTEAFF
>TRBD1|TRBJ1-1|-|TRBV20-1
TGCAGTGCTAGTTCGGCACAGGGGGCGATAAACACTGAAGCTTTCTTT
CSASSAQGAINTEAFF
>-|TRBJ1-2|-|TRBV5-6
TGTGCCAGCAGGCTGACAGGAGGCTACACCTTC
CASRLTGGYTF
>-|TRBJ1-5|-|TRBV12-3/TRBV12-4
TGTGCCAGCAGTTCCCCACCAGATCAGCCCCAGCATTTT
CASSSPPDQPQHF
>TRBD1|TRBJ1-6|-|TRBV2
TGTGCCAGCAGTTCTCGGGGACAGGCAAATTCACCCCTCCACTTT
CASSSRGQANSPLHF
>-|TRBJ1-2|-|TRBV7-9
TGTGCCAGCAGCTTAGTGAGCCGCACTAATGGCTACACCTTC
CASSLVSRTNGYTF
>-|TRBJ1-6|many|TRBV5-6
TGTGCCAGCAGCTGGGACGGGGGTGATTCACCCCTCCACTTT
CASSWDGGDSPLHF
>TRBD2|TRBJ2-2|-|TRBV7-9
TGTGCCAGCAGCTTAGGAGGGAGGGCCTTCCCCGGGGAGCTGTTTTTT
CASSLGGRAFPGELFF
>-|TRBJ1-1|-|TRBV13
TGTGCCAGCAGCTTAGTCAGGGGGAACACTGAAGCTTTCTTT
CASSLVRGNTEAFF
>-|TRBJ1-2|-|TRBV12-3/TRBV12-4
TGTGCCAGCACCCGGGACACCCACTATGGCTACACCTTC
CASTRDTHYGYTF
>TRBD1|TRBJ1-5|-|TRBV4-1
TGCGCCAGCAGCCAAGATCGAGACAGGGTTAATCAGCCCCAGCATTTT
CASSQDRDRVNQPQHF
>-|TRBJ1-1|-|TRBV29-1
TGCAGCGTTGAAGAGGGCACGAACACTGAAGCTTTCTTT
CSVEEGTNTEAFF